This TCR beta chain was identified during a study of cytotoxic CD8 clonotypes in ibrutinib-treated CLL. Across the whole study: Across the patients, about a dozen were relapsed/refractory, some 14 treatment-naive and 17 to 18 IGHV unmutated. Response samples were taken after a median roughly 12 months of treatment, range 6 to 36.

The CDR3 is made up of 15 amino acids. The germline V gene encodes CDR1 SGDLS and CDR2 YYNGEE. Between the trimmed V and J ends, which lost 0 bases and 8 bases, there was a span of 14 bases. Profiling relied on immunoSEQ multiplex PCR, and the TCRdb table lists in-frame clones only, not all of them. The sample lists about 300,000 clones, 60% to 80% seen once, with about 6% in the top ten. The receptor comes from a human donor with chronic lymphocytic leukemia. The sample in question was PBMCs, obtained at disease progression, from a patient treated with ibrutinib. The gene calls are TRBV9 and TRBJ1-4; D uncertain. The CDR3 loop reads CASSVADLAGEKLFF. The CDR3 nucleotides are TGTGCCAGCAGCGTAGCCGACCTAGCGGGGGAAAAACTGTTTTTT.